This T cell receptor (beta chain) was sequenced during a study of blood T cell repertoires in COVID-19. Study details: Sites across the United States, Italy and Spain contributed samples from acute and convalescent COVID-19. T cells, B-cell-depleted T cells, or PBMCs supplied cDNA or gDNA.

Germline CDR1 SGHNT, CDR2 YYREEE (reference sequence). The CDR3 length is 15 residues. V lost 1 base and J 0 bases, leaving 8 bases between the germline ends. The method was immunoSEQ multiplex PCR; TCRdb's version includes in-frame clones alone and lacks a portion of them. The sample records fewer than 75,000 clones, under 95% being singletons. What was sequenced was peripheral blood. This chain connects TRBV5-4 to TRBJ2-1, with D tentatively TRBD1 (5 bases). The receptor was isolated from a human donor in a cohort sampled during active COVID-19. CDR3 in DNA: TGTGCCAGCAGCTTGTTTAGGGGCTCCTACAATGAGCAGTTCTTC. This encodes CASSLFRGSYNEQFF. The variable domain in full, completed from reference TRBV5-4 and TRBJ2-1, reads ETGVTQSPTHLIKTRGQQVTLRCSSQSGHNTVSWYQQALGQGPQFIFQYYREEENGRGNFPPRFSGLQFPNYSSELNVNALELDDSALYLCASSLFRGSYNEQFFGPGTRLTVL.